The 26 T cell receptor beta chains below were found in one sample sequenced in a study of OX40 agonist ivuxolimab in advanced cancers. Preparation of the library involved the immunoSEQ multiplex PCR assay. Not all clones reach the TCRdb copy of this immuneACCESS table, which keeps in-frame sequences only. Checked studies attribute under half of the gap to unresolved V genes and leave the rest unexplained. In this sample the table shows around 53,000 clones, approximately 91% of which occur a single time. The ten largest clones capture 5.5% to 8.5% of the sample. The material was CD4+ or CD8+ T cells sorted from blood, obtained in a trial of the OX40 agonist ivuxolimab. These receptor sequences come from an adult with an advanced solid tumor such as melanoma, head and neck, liver or kidney cancer.

The CDR3 region is CASRGQGNTEAFF. The CDR3 DNA follows: TGTGCCAGTAGAGGACAGGGGAACACTGAAGCTTTCTTT. The chain uses TRBV19 and TRBJ1-1, with 8 bases identical to TRBD1. The CDR3 has 13 amino acids. Germline CDR1 LNHDA, CDR2 SQIVND (reference sequence). Trimming removed 6 bases from V and 1 base from J; junction bases left unmatched: 1.

This clone was seen just once. The chain carries TRBV5-4 and TRBJ2-7; 7 bases align to TRBD1. Germline V gives CDR1 SGHNT, CDR2 YYREEE (reference sequence). The ends lost 4 bases at V and 0 bases at J; junction bases unmatched: 7. This CDR3 contains 15 residues. CDR3 loop: CASSQGQTFSYEQYF. Written as DNA, the CDR3 is TGTGCCAGCAGCCAGGGACAGACCTTCTCCTACGAGCAGTACTTC. The full variable domain, completed using reference TRBV5-4 and TRBJ2-7, is ETGVTQSPTHLIKTRGQQVTLRCSSQSGHNTVSWYQQALGQGPQFIFQYYREEENGRGNFPPRFSGLQFPNYSSELNVNALELDDSALYLCASSQGQTFSYEQYFGPGTRLTVT.

The gene calls are TRBV27 and TRBJ2-7; either TRBD1 or TRBD2 may supply D (5 bases each). This CDR3 contains 13 residues. The germline CDR1 and CDR2 sequences are MNHEY and SMNVEV (reference sequence). V was clipped by 2 bases and J by 5 bases, with 10 bases between them. The CDR3 nucleotides are TGTGCCAGCAGTTTACAGCAGGGACACGAGCAGTACTTC. Its translation is CASSLQQGHEQYF.

The chain joins TRBV13 to TRBJ2-7; D unresolved. Trimming left V 5 bases short and J 5 bases short, with 13 bases between. This CDR3 has 13 residues. Germline V gene sequence: CDR1 PRHDT, CDR2 FYEKMQ (reference sequence). The CDR3 spells CASSPRYGHEQYF. The CDR3 nucleotides are TGTGCCAGCAGCCCCCGGTACGGGCACGAGCAGTACTTC.

The rearrangement uses TRBV7-2 and TRBJ2-7; D not certain. CDR1 SGHTA and CDR2 FQGNSA come from the germline V gene. The V end lost 5 bases, the J end lost 5 bases, and 16 bases lay between the germline ends. The CDR3 is 14 amino acids. The CDR3 spells CASSRQAQPHEQYF. DNA for the CDR3: TGTGCCAGCAGCCGGCAGGCGCAGCCCCACGAGCAGTACTTC.

This chain joins TRBV5-1 and TRBJ2-5, with TRBD1 matching 9 bases. The CDR3 totals 16 residues. Trimming at V came to 0 bases and at J to 5 bases, leaving 8 bases not matched to a gene. Germline V gene sequence: CDR1 SGHRS, CDR2 YFSETQ. The CDR3 DNA reads as TGCGCCAGCAGCTTGGGTCCGGGACAGGGACGGGAGACCCAGTACTTC. It encodes CASSLGPGQGRETQYF.

The chain joins TRBV10-2 to TRBJ2-3; D call uncertain. CDR3 length equals 14 residues. Per germline, CDR1 WSHSY and CDR2 SAAADI. V was trimmed by 6 bases and J by 0 bases, leaving 10 bases between them. The CDR3 is CASRAEISTDTQYF. DNA for the CDR3: TGCGCCAGCAGGGCCGAGATTAGCACAGATACGCAGTATTTT.

This clone has just one count. This chain links TRBV21-1 with TRBJ2-5; no check of the table's D call, TRBD1, against the DNA was made. TRBV21-1 is listed as a pseudogene. The CDR3 sequence is 16 residues long. This CDR3 is CASSSAPGHIQETQYF. The DNA for the CDR3 is TGTGCCAGCAGCTCAGCCCCAGGACACATCCAAGAGACCCAGTACTTC.

J is TRBJ2-7 and V is TRBV28, with D hard to call. V lost 6 bases to trimming and J lost 4 bases, with 7 bases between them. Germline lookup yields CDR1 MDHEN and CDR2 SYDVKM. The CDR3 spans 11 residues. CDR3 amino acids: CASSGSYEQYF. The CDR3 nucleotides read TGTGCCAGCAGCGGATCTTACGAGCAGTACTTC.

This chain links TRBV21-1 with TRBJ2-3; the table's D call TRBD1 went unverified against the DNA. TRBV21-1 is a pseudogene segment. The CDR3 spans 14 residues. The CDR3: CASSIITSTDTQYF. For the CDR3, the DNA is TGTGCCAGCAGTATAATAACAAGCACAGATACGCAGTATTTT.

This chain connects TRBV19 to TRBJ1-1; 7 bases are shared with TRBD1. With 5 bases clipped from V and 3 bases from J, the junction kept 9 bases outside the gene matches. Germline assignment: CDR1 LNHDA and CDR2 SQIVND (reference sequence). CDR3 size: 15 residues. The CDR3 coding sequence is TGTGCCAGTAGTGTGGCCGGGACAGTGGACACTGAAGCTTTCTTT. As protein: CASSVAGTVDTEAFF.

The CDR3 nucleotides are TGTGCCAGTAGTATGGCGGTGGATACCAACACCATATATTTT. This sequence encodes CASSMAVDTNTIYF. The chain recombines TRBV19 with TRBJ1-3; D remains ambiguous. Germline V gene data show CDR1 as LNHDA and CDR2 as SQIVND (reference sequence). Deletions cut 3 bases from V and 7 bases from J, with 13 bases between. The CDR3 length is 14 residues.

V gene TRBV29-1 combines with J gene TRBJ1-1, with 7 bases aligning to TRBD1. The CDR3 extends over 14 amino acids. The J segment lost 0 bases and the V segment lost 6 bases, leaving 7 bases of the junction unmatched. Looked up from germline, CDR1 is SQVTM and CDR2 is ANQGSEA. The CDR3 sequence is CSVLTGTMNTEAFF. The CDR3 region has the DNA TGCAGCGTCCTGACAGGGACGATGAACACTGAAGCTTTCTTT.

The gene calls are TRBV6-6 and TRBJ1-1; 7 nucleotides match TRBD1. Germline V lookup: CDR1 MNHNY, CDR2 SVGAGI (reference sequence). V shed 2 bases, J shed 10 bases, and the junction held 10 bases outside the gene matches. The CDR3 has 14 amino acids. The CDR3 is CASSYGDSSEGAFF. Here the CDR3 DNA reads TGTGCCAGCAGTTACGGGGACAGCTCGGAAGGAGCTTTCTTT.

The CDR3 sequence: CASSPRDTYTGELFF. The DNA for the CDR3 is TGTGCCAGCAGCCCGAGGGACACATACACCGGGGAGCTGTTTTTT. The genes are TRBV11-2 and TRBJ2-2; tentative D call: TRBD1 (6 bases). Germline CDR1 is SGHAT and CDR2 is FQNNGV. The V end was cut by 5 bases, the J end by 3 bases, with 13 bases between. CDR3 length: 15 residues.

The CDR3 bases are TGTGCCAGCTCCCTCGGACAGGAAGCTTTCTTT. Encoded protein: CASSLGQEAFF. The chain employs TRBV18 and TRBJ1-1; TRBD1 might be the D (6 bases). This CDR3 has 11 amino acids. Trimming pared 6 bases from V and 8 bases from J, leaving 10 bases between. Germline CDR1 reads KGHSH; CDR2 reads LQKENI.

The chain combines TRBV6-5 with TRBJ1-1, with unresolved D. Germline CDR1 is MNHEY and CDR2 is SVGAGI. V lost 6 bases to trimming and J lost 8 bases, with 13 bases between them. The CDR3 consists of 12 residues. The CDR3: CASRTPGSEAFF. The DNA of the CDR3 is TGTGCCAGCAGGACTCCGGGGAGCGAAGCTTTCTTT.

This clone occurred once. The chain uses TRBV7-3 and TRBJ2-3; unclear D gene. Trimming cost V 7 bases and J 0 bases, with 11 bases left between them. Germline V gene sequence: CDR1 SGHTA, CDR2 FQGTGA. The CDR3 has 14 amino acids. DNA of the CDR3: TGTGCCAGCACTTTAGGGCCTAGCACAGATACGCAGTATTTT. This translates into CASTLGPSTDTQYF.

The rearrangement links TRBV5-1 to TRBJ2-7; TRBD1 matches 7 bases. The germline V gene has CDR1 SGHRS and CDR2 YFSETQ. The V and J ends lost 3 bases and 4 bases, in that order; junction bases with no gene match: 4. The CDR3 extends over 13 amino acids. The CDR3 here is CASSSIRGYEQYF. The DNA for the CDR3 is TGCGCCAGCAGCTCGATCAGGGGGTACGAGCAGTACTTC.

With respect to this clone: Compared with germline, one end of the junction differs, possibly owing to a read error. Other nucleotide sequences in the sample specify the same CDR3. The V gene is TRBV6-1, the J gene TRBJ1-5, with D possibly matching TRBD1 (6 bases). Germline V gene sequence: CDR1 MNHNS, CDR2 SASEGT. CDR3 size: 15 residues. The CDR3 DNA follows: TGTGCCAGTAGTGGAGGGGGGCGATTCGGTCAGCCCCAGCATTTT. Amino acid sequence: CASSGGGRFGQPQHF.

The chain employs TRBV11-2 and TRBJ2-4, with TRBD2 identical over 10 bases. Germline values: CDR1 SGHAT, CDR2 FQNNGV. This CDR3 has 17 amino acids. V was clipped by 0 bases and J by 6 bases; unmatched bases: 8. CDR3 region: CASSLDPGTSGANIQYF. The CDR3 DNA reads as TGTGCCAGCAGCTTAGATCCCGGAACTAGCGGGGCAAACATTCAGTACTTC.

About this clone: At one end the junction does not follow the germline gene, possibly because of a read error. CDR3 protein: CASSPLTGGKETQYF. For the CDR3, the DNA is TGTGCTAGCAGCCCTCTGACAGGGGGGAAAGAGACCCAGTACTTC. V usage is TRBV7-7 and J usage is TRBJ2-5, with 9 bases fitting TRBD1. The CDR3 spans 15 residues. The germline CDR1 and CDR2 sequences are SSHAT and FNYEAQ (reference sequence).

In nucleotides, the CDR3 is TGCGCCAGCAGATTGACAGGGTTGAACGAGCAGTACTTC. It encodes CASRLTGLNEQYF. This chain links TRBV5-1 with TRBJ2-7; 7 bases are a match to TRBD1. CDR1 and CDR2 (germline): SGHRS, YFSETQ. This CDR3 contains 13 residues. With 5 bases clipped from V and 5 bases from J, the junction kept 7 bases outside the gene matches.

CDR3: CAWSGFNTGELFF. The CDR3, as DNA: TGTGCCTGGAGCGGGTTTAACACCGGGGAGCTGTTTTTT. V is TRBV30 and J is TRBJ2-2; D gene ambiguous. Trimming left V 3 bases short and J 2 bases short, with 7 bases between. The CDR3 contains 13 residues. CDR1 is GTSNPN and CDR2 is SVGIG in the germline V gene (reference sequence).

The rearrangement links TRBV18 to TRBJ1-4; no clear D. V gave up 1 base and J gave up 8 bases, with 11 bases separating them. The germline gives CDR1 KGHSH, CDR2 LQKENI. The CDR3 sequence is 14 residues long. The CDR3: CASSPQSWREKLFF. The CDR3, as DNA: TGTGCCAGCTCACCACAGAGTTGGAGAGAAAAACTGTTTTTT.

This clone has only one observation. The chain joins TRBV18 to TRBJ2-1; 9 positions match TRBD2. Trimming cost V 0 bases and J 0 bases; bases outside gene matches: 3. CDR1 is KGHSH and CDR2 is LQKENI in the germline V gene. The CDR3 length is 17 residues. The CDR3 bases are TGTGCCAGCTCACCACCGGCGGGAGGGAGCTCCTACAATGAGCAGTTCTTC. Amino acid sequence: CASSPPAGGSSYNEQFF.